Listed here is a single T cell receptor (beta chain). Its antigen is currently not known. Qualities for individual bases were not recorded, and no much larger clone is one base off. The sample comes from a study of blood T cell repertoires in COVID-19 (dated by TCRdb to about 2020). Context from the whole study: Collaborator samples came from the United States, Italy and Spain and covered acute and convalescent phases of COVID-19. Samples came from the ongoing ImmuneRACE study (first 160 participants) plus 1,254 subjects from 6 global collaborators. Deeply sampled blood TCRbeta repertoires from subjects exposed to, actively infected with, or recovered from COVID-19 were included in the dataset. A freely available public database, intended as a resource for researchers studying the immune response to SARS-CoV-2, is where the repertoires were released. The material from the prospective study consisted of cDNA or gDNA derived from T cells, B-cell-depleted T cells, or PBMCs. Where available, HLA class I and class II types were obtained from metadata supplied by the sample provider rather than from assay-based typing. A de-identified subject ID, COVID-19 status, age in years and sex were almost always included in the sample metadata. Findings and caveats that apply to the study as a whole: How much clinical and demographic metadata was included differed by source and by participant, and the metadata was provided uncurated.

TCRbeta CDR3 regions were amplified from genomic DNA using the immunoSEQ Assay, a bias-controlled multiplex PCR. In the source study's methods: The number of nucleated cells in each sample was estimated by amplification of reference gene primers within the assay. To quantify the absolute abundance of each unique TCRbeta CDR3 rearrangement, sequence reads were collapsed and filtered. For each sample, productive Simpson clonality was calculated as the square root of Simpson's diversity index over productive rearrangements. TCRdb mirrors the immuneACCESS table, restricted to in-frame sequences. Some clones are absent from its copies; in checked studies, under half trace to an unresolved V gene, and the reason for the others is unknown. V and J calls and clone size are copied from that table; D and trimming were computed from the DNA. The sample table holds about 330,000 clones, of which more than 75% were seen once. Roughly 4% of the sample belongs to the ten largest clones.

For this chain, trimming is 8 bases at the V end and 5 bases at the J end, and the number of junction bases without a gene match is 10. Taken from the germline V gene (reference sequence), the CDR1 and CDR2 loops are MNHEY and SMNVEV. CDR3 length: 15 amino acids, cysteine to phenylalanine. Only the CDR3 DNA is retained, 45 bases long and in frame from the first base. Whole blood was collected in K2EDTA tubes by collaborating institutions according to the institutions' own protocols. For TCRbeta analysis, collaborators shipped samples as frozen whole blood, isolated PBMCs, or DNA extracted from either of those sample types.

The sequencing input was peripheral blood. This clonotype was sampled from a woman aged 50 to 60 with active or convalescent COVID-19. The sequence joins TRBV27 to TRBJ1-1; TRBD1 matches 11 bases in the middle. CDR3 protein: CASRLGTGGWTEAFF. Here is the DNA: TGTGCCAGCCGACTGGGGACAGGGGGTTGGACTGAAGCTTTCTTT.